The 22 T cell receptor beta chains given below trace back to one sample, sequenced in a study of T cell responses to AZD1222 COVID-19 vaccine. Repertoires were generated with immunoSEQ multiplex PCR, while TCRdb's copy carries only in-frame clones and drops some. The repertoire holds some 100,000 clones, with around 87% as singletons. Sequenced material: peripheral blood, taken 28 days after the second AZD1222 dose. These TCRs come from an adult who received the AZD1222 COVID-19 vaccine.

The CDR3 sequence is CASSFTSGTYNEQFF. The CDR3 region has the DNA TGTGCCAGCAGCTTCACTAGCGGGACATACAATGAGCAGTTCTTC. The J gene is TRBJ2-1, the V gene TRBV7-3; TRBD2 agrees at 10 bases. Germline trimming cut 3 bases from V and 4 bases from J; bases unmatched to any gene: 3. CDR1 and CDR2 (germline): SGHTA, FQGTGA. CDR3 size: 15 residues.

This clone came up a few times. This sequence joins TRBV7-9 and TRBJ2-3, with 9 bases fitting TRBD1. The CDR3 sequence is 15 residues long. V gave up 5 bases and J gave up 5 bases; unmatched junction bases: 8. Germline V CDR1 and CDR2: SEHNR, FQNEAQ (reference sequence). The CDR3 bases are TGTGCCAGCAGCCACTACAGGGGGCTTAAAGATACGCAGTATTTT. Its translation: CASSHYRGLKDTQYF.

This clone was picked up one time. V and J are TRBV29-1 and TRBJ2-3; D ambiguous. V lost 5 bases and J lost 0, with 6 bases in between. The CDR3 spans 12 residues. CDR1 is SQVTM, CDR2 ANQGSEA, per germline. CDR3 protein: CSVTYSTDTQYF. CDR3 in DNA: TGCAGCGTTACCTATAGCACAGATACGCAGTATTTT.

About this clone: One end of the junction varies from germline; a read error may be responsible. The J gene is TRBJ2-3, the V gene TRBV6-5; 9 positions agree with TRBD1. Per the germline V gene, CDR1 is MNHEY and CDR2 is SVGAGI. The CDR3 spans 16 residues. The CDR3 sequence: CASSYAPGQGTNTQYF. The CDR3, as DNA: TGTGCCAGCAGTTACGCTCCGGGACAGGGCACAAATACGCAGTATTTT.

V gene TRBV28 combines with J gene TRBJ2-1; TRBD2 aligns across 8 bases. Germline V gene lookup returns CDR1 MDHEN and CDR2 SYDVKM. The ends lost 6 bases at V and 7 bases at J; junction bases unmatched: 5. The CDR3 runs to 13 residues. The CDR3 DNA follows: TGTGCCAGCAGCCCCGGGAGGGTAAATGAGCAGTTCTTC. It yields the protein CASSPGRVNEQFF.

The chain uses TRBV3-1 (or the pseudogene TRBV3-2) and TRBJ1-5; possible D gene TRBD1, 5 bases. Germline CDR1 and CDR2: LGHDT and YNNKEL (reference sequence). The V and J ends lost 3 bases and 4 bases respectively, with 7 bases between them. The CDR3 totals 13 residues. This CDR3 is CASSQGVNQPQHF. CDR3 in DNA: TGTGCCAGCAGCCAGGGGGTAAATCAGCCCCAGCATTTT.

The chain uses TRBV12-3 or TRBV12-4 and TRBJ2-3; possible D gene TRBD2, 5 bases. The V end was cut by 5 bases, the J end by 6 bases, with 9 bases between. The CDR3 contains 12 residues. The CDR3 DNA sequence: TGTGCCAGCAGTCGGGGTGGGGATACGCAGTATTTT. Translation: CASSRGGDTQYF.

The chain carries TRBV5-1 and TRBJ2-3; the match to TRBD1 covers 7 bases. V shed 5 bases and J 0 bases; nucleotides not matched to a gene: 6. Germline CDR1 SGHRS, CDR2 YFSETQ. The CDR3 runs to 15 residues. CDR3 sequence reads: CASSPQGRSTDTQYF. CDR3 DNA sequence: TGCGCCAGCAGTCCACAGGGGCGTAGCACAGATACGCAGTATTTT.

The genes are TRBV3-1 (or the pseudogene TRBV3-2) and TRBJ2-7, with 10 bases that match TRBD2. The CDR3 contains 16 residues. V lost 0 bases to trimming and J lost 3 bases; unmatched junction nucleotides: 5. Germline CDR1 is LGHDT and CDR2 is YNNKEL (reference sequence). The CDR3 DNA reads TGTGCCAGCAGCCAAGATCCCCTAGCGGGAGTCTACGAGCAGTACTTC. It is translated as CASSQDPLAGVYEQYF.

This rearrangement joins TRBV2 to TRBJ1-1; D gene unclear. The CDR3 is made up of 13 amino acids. V lost 5 bases and J 3 bases, leaving 10 bases between the germline ends. Germline CDR1 and CDR2: SNHLY and FYNNEI. The CDR3 DNA is TGTGCCAGCAGTCCCGTAGGAGACACTGAAGCTTTCTTT. This sequence encodes CASSPVGDTEAFF. The whole variable domain, remainder taken from reference TRBV2 and TRBJ1-1, is EPEVTQTPSHQVTQMGQEVILRCVPISNHLYFYWYRQILGQKVEFLVSFYNNEISEKSEIFDDQFSVERPDGSNFTLKIRSTKLEDSAMYFCASSPVGDTEAFFGQGTRLTVV.

The rearrangement uses TRBV27 and TRBJ1-1; 9 bases agree with TRBD1. Germline loops: CDR1 MNHEY, CDR2 SMNVEV (reference sequence). V lost 0 bases, J lost 3 bases, and 2 bases stayed unmatched. The CDR3 runs 15 residues. CDR3 DNA sequence: TGTGCCAGCAGTTTATCGGGGACAGGGTACACTGAAGCTTTCTTT. Its protein product is CASSLSGTGYTEAFF.

This chain uses TRBV9 with TRBJ1-4; D possibly corresponds to TRBD1 (5 bases). V was trimmed by 3 bases and J by 6 bases, leaving 24 bases between them. CDR1 is SGDLS, CDR2 YYNGEE, per germline. This CDR3 contains 18 residues. The CDR3 region is CASSAGEGASLSDEKLFF. The DNA of the CDR3 is TGTGCCAGCAGCGCGGGGGAAGGGGCATCCCTGAGTGATGAAAAACTGTTTTTT.

The chain employs TRBV7-9 and TRBJ2-7; weak D call: TRBD1 (6 bases). This CDR3 is 12 amino acids long. Per the germline V gene, CDR1 is SEHNR and CDR2 is FQNEAQ (reference sequence). The V and J ends lost 3 bases and 6 bases respectively, with 9 bases between them. The CDR3 is CASSLSGAEQYF. The CDR3 region has the DNA TGTGCCAGCAGCTTGTCAGGGGCCGAGCAGTACTTC. The variable domain in full, with the rest retrieved from reference TRBV7-9 and TRBJ2-7, is DTGVSQNPRHKITKRGQNVTFRCDPISEHNRLYWYRQTLGQGPEFLTYFQNEAQLEKSRLLSDRFSAERPKGSFSTLEIQRTEQGDSAMYLCASSLSGAEQYFGPGTRLTVT.

The CDR3 reads CATSDLKGAEQYF. For the CDR3, the DNA is TGTGCCACCAGTGATTTGAAGGGAGCCGAGCAGTACTTC. The V gene is TRBV24-1, the J gene TRBJ2-7, with D maybe TRBD2 (5 bases). V was pared by 0 bases and J by 6 bases, with 8 bases between. This CDR3 comprises 13 residues. Germline V gene data show CDR1 as KGHDR and CDR2 as SFDVKD.

The chain recombines TRBV28 with TRBJ2-7, with 8 positions matching TRBD1. The CDR3 covers 13 residues. Germline V gene data show CDR1 as MDHEN and CDR2 as SYDVKM. J gave up 4 bases and V 10 bases, and 9 bases lay outside the gene matches. CDR3 nucleotides: TGTGCCACCTTCCGGACAGGGAGGTACGAGCAGTACTTC. This codes for CATFRTGRYEQYF.

This rearrangement joins TRBV29-1 to TRBJ1-1; no definite D call. V was shortened by 4 bases and J by 1 base, with 10 bases between the two germline ends. Germline CDR1 and CDR2: SQVTM and ANQGSEA. The CDR3 runs to 13 residues. The CDR3 loop reads CSVVKGQNTEAFF. CDR3 nucleotides: TGCAGCGTTGTGAAGGGCCAGAACACTGAAGCTTTCTTT.

The count of this clone is one. The chain joins TRBV5-4 to TRBJ1-4; D is perhaps TRBD1 (6 bases). Germline CDR1 reads SGHNT; CDR2 reads YYREEE (reference sequence). The CDR3 loop spans 15 amino acids. V was pared by 0 bases and J by 6 bases, with 12 bases between. The DNA for the CDR3 is TGTGCCAGCAGCTTGGCCCGGGGGGCTGATGAAAAACTGTTTTTT. This codes for CASSLARGADEKLFF. Drawing the rest from reference TRBV5-4 and TRBJ1-4, the complete variable domain is ETGVTQSPTHLIKTRGQQVTLRCSSQSGHNTVSWYQQALGQGPQFIFQYYREEENGRGNFPPRFSGLQFPNYSSELNVNALELDDSALYLCASSLARGADEKLFFGSGTQLSVL.

The chain uses TRBV29-1 and TRBJ2-7; D ambiguous. This CDR3 spans 12 amino acids. Trimming stripped 4 bases from V and 3 bases from J, with 10 bases between. Germline V gene lookup returns CDR1 SQVTM and CDR2 ANQGSEA. The CDR3 protein is CSVGTVGYEQYF. CDR3 bases: TGCAGCGTTGGGACCGTGGGCTACGAGCAGTACTTC.

The chain combines TRBV5-6 with TRBJ2-7; D unresolved. Trimming stripped 2 bases from V and 1 base from J, with 4 bases between. CDR3 size: 12 residues. CDR1 and CDR2 (germline): SGHDT, YYEEEE. The CDR3 is CASSFQSYEQYF. The CDR3 DNA is TGTGCCAGCAGCTTCCAATCCTACGAGCAGTACTTC.

The chain has TRBV9 and TRBJ1-1; D call uncertain. Trimming stripped 3 bases from V and 1 base from J, with 16 bases between. CDR3 length: 16 residues. The germline CDR1 and CDR2 sequences are SGDLS and YYNGEE. The CDR3 DNA is TGTGCCAGCAGCGACGTCCCCAGCAGGAGGAACACTGAAGCTTTCTTT. It yields the protein CASSDVPSRRNTEAFF. The full variable domain, in which reference TRBV9 and TRBJ1-1 provide the parts outside the CDR3, is DSGVTQTPKHLITATGQRVTLRCSPRSGDLSVYWYQQSLDQGLQFLIQYYNGEERAKGNILERFSAQQFPDLHSELNLSSLELGDSALYFCASSDVPSRRNTEAFFGQGTRLTVV.

The genes are TRBV5-4 and TRBJ1-5; 7 nucleotides agree with TRBD1. The junction had 5 bases not matched to a gene; V was cut back by 2 bases and J by 6 bases. CDR1 and CDR2 (germline): SGHNT, YYREEE (reference sequence). This CDR3 is built from 14 residues. CDR3 coding DNA: TGTGCCAGCAGCTTACAGGGGTCTGGTCAGCCCCAGCATTTT. Translation: CASSLQGSGQPQHF.

The chain couples TRBV25-1 to TRBJ1-2; TRBD1 matches 10 bases. Trimming at V came to 3 bases and at J to 4 bases, leaving 14 bases not matched to a gene. Per the germline V gene, CDR1 is MGHDK and CDR2 is SYGVNS. There are 18 residues in the CDR3. CDR3 loop: CASSDPRTGGGGSYGYTF. CDR3 nucleotides: TGTGCCAGCAGTGACCCAAGGACAGGGGGAGGCGGTAGCTATGGCTACACCTTC.